The source of this TCR beta chain is a study of beta chain features in type 1 diabetes. For this clone: No antigen is known for it.

Study conclusions and caveats: Moderate yet significant TCRB CDR3 shortening was seen in Type 1 diabetes patients in all four CD4+ subsets.

Expressed TCRB transcripts were sequenced, since all the RNA that had been isolated was reverse transcribed. Here immunoSEQ multiplex PCR was the method, and the copy in TCRdb shows in-frame clones only, minus some. The table has tens of thousands of clones, approximately 70% seen once. Per germline, CDR1 SGHTA and CDR2 FQGNSA. V lost 6 bases and J 8 bases, leaving 14 bases between the germline ends. The CDR3 loop spans 13 amino acids. The chain uses TRBV7-2 and TRBJ2-1; D uncertain. This TCR came from a woman in her thirties or forties in good health. Sequences were obtained from Tregs from blood. The DNA for the CDR3 is TGTGCCAGCAGTCGACTCGCCGGATATGAGCAGTTCTTC. Amino acid sequence: CASSRLAGYEQFF.